The 13 T cell receptor beta chains in this list originate from one sample, sequenced in a study of blood T cell repertoires in COVID-19. Sequenced by immunoSEQ multiplex PCR; TCRdb stores in-frame clones only, minus some. The table includes 400,000 or so clones, less than 95% detected once. Sequencing was carried out using PBMCs or T cells enriched from blood (not recorded which). All receptors derive from a man younger than 35 who had recovered from COVID-19.

The rearrangement links TRBV7-2 to TRBJ2-7, with D possibly being TRBD1 (6 bases). Trimming removed 7 bases at V and 3 bases at J, with 19 bases between. The germline CDR1 and CDR2 sequences are SGHTA and FQGNSA. The CDR3 is 15 amino acids. The CDR3 DNA is TGTGCCAGCACCATATCTAACAGGGTTAACTACGAGCAGTACTTC. Residues: CASTISNRVNYEQYF.

The V and J genes are TRBV7-9 and TRBJ1-1; D unclear. Germline V lookup: CDR1 SEHNR, CDR2 FQNEAQ (reference sequence). The CDR3 totals 13 residues. V was pared by 8 bases and J by 6 bases, with 16 bases between. The CDR3 DNA reads TGTGCCAGCCGTCGGAACGGGTTAGCTGAAGCTTTCTTT. Protein sequence: CASRRNGLAEAFF.

This rearrangement joins TRBV29-1 to TRBJ2-1; D not resolved. The CDR3 covers 12 residues. Germline V gene sequence: CDR1 SQVTM, CDR2 ANQGSEA. Trimming removed 5 bases at V and 9 bases at J, with 14 bases between. CDR3 residues: CSVIGQAIEQFF. The CDR3 bases are TGCAGCGTTATCGGTCAAGCGATTGAGCAGTTCTTC.

The chain joins TRBV11-2 to TRBJ1-3; the D is unclear. This CDR3 has 14 amino acids. Germline CDR1 reads SGHAT; CDR2 reads FQNNGV. V lost 8 bases, J lost 0 bases, and 11 bases lay in between. In DNA, the CDR3 is TGTGCCAGCGGCCGCGGAGCCTCTGGAAACACCATATATTTT. It translates to CASGRGASGNTIYF.

This clone was counted only a few times. The chain uses TRBV2 and TRBJ2-5, with D perhaps TRBD1 (7 bases). The CDR3 length is 15 residues. Trimming removed 4 bases at V and 1 base at J, with 13 bases between. Germline loops: CDR1 SNHLY, CDR2 FYNNEI. The CDR3 spells CASSGQGGFQETQYF. Here the CDR3 DNA reads TGTGCCAGCAGTGGACAGGGAGGCTTCCAAGAGACCCAGTACTTC.

The V gene is TRBV7-2, the J gene TRBJ2-7; D might be TRBD1 (6 bases). With 0 bases removed from V and 6 bases from J, the gap between germline ends came to 9 bases. The CDR3 covers 13 residues. The germline CDR1 and CDR2 sequences are SGHTA and FQGNSA. The CDR3: CASSLAARGEQYF. As DNA, the CDR3 is TGTGCCAGCAGCTTAGCGGCCAGGGGCGAGCAGTACTTC. Variable domain in full (rest from reference TRBV7-2 and TRBJ2-7): GAGVSQSPSNKVTEKGKDVELRCDPISGHTALYWYRQSLGQGLEFLIYFQGNSAPDKSGLPSDRFSAERTGGSVSTLTIQRTQQEDSAVYLCASSLAARGEQYFGPGTRLTVT.

This chain connects TRBV25-1 to TRBJ1-5; D not certain. CDR1 is MGHDK, CDR2 SYGVNS, per germline. The CDR3 spans 14 residues. V lost 3 bases, J lost 7 bases, and 13 bases lay in between. CDR3 bases: TGTGCCAGCAGTGATTCGGGGTCAGTCCAGCCCCAGCATTTT. It is translated as CASSDSGSVQPQHF. Together with reference TRBV25-1 and TRBJ1-5, the CDR3 gives the full variable domain: EADIYQTPRYLVIGTGKKITLECSQTMGHDKMYWYQQDPGMELHLIHYSYGVNSTEKGDLSSESTVSRIRTEHFPLTLESARPSHTSQYLCASSDSGSVQPQHFGDGTRLSIL.

The rearrangement joins TRBV23-1 to TRBJ1-2, with 8 positions matching TRBD1. TRBV23-1 qualifies as an ORF whose function is uncertain. The CDR3 extends over 14 amino acids. The J segment lost 4 bases and the V segment lost 6 bases, leaving 7 bases of the junction unmatched. The DNA of the CDR3 is TGCGCCAGCAGACCTCCCGGACAGGGCTATGGCTACACCTTC. Its translation: CASRPPGQGYGYTF.

The rearrangement links TRBV28 to TRBJ1-5; D perhaps matches TRBD1 (5 bases). The length of the CDR3 is 15 residues. V lost 2 bases and J lost 3, with 11 bases in between. Germline CDR1 MDHEN, CDR2 SYDVKM. As DNA, the CDR3 is TGTGCCAGCAGTTTAGACAGCAGTTCCAATCAGCCCCAGCATTTT. Translation gives CASSLDSSSNQPQHF.

The chain joins TRBV3-1 (or the pseudogene TRBV3-2) to TRBJ2-7; D is uncertain. Trimming cost V 4 bases and J 2 bases, with 18 bases left between them. CDR1 and CDR2 (germline): LGHDT, YNNKEL (reference sequence). The CDR3 loop spans 16 amino acids. The CDR3 region has the DNA TGTGCCAGCAGCCCCCCTTTTGGTATCCCAGCCTACGAGCAGTACTTC. Protein: CASSPPFGIPAYEQYF.

The chain is built from TRBV4-1 and TRBJ2-5, with a possible D match to TRBD1 (5 bases). V was cut by 1 base and J by 6 bases, with 9 bases left in between. From germline, CDR1 is MGHRA and CDR2 YSYEKL. CDR3 length: 13 amino acids. In DNA, the CDR3 is TGCGCCAGCAGCCAAGTCGTGGGGCAGACCCAGTACTTC. It specifies CASSQVVGQTQYF.

This clone was observed a single time. CDR3 amino acids: CASSLATGTTQYF. CDR3 nucleotide sequence: TGTGCCAGCAGCTTAGCGACAGGCACGACGCAGTATTTT. V is TRBV7-3 and J is TRBJ2-3; D perhaps matches TRBD1 (6 bases). The germline V gene has CDR1 SGHTA and CDR2 FQGTGA. CDR3 length equals 13 residues. V gave up 2 bases and J gave up 9 bases, with 12 bases separating them.

V usage is TRBV6-5 and J usage is TRBJ1-1; D unresolved. The V gene's germline CDR1 is MNHEY and CDR2 SVGAGI. This CDR3 is 14 amino acids long. V gave up 10 bases and J gave up 1 base, with 16 bases separating them. The CDR3 nucleotides read TGTGCCACCTGTCACAGTTTAGAGAACACTGAAGCTTTCTTT. Its protein is CATCHSLENTEAFF.